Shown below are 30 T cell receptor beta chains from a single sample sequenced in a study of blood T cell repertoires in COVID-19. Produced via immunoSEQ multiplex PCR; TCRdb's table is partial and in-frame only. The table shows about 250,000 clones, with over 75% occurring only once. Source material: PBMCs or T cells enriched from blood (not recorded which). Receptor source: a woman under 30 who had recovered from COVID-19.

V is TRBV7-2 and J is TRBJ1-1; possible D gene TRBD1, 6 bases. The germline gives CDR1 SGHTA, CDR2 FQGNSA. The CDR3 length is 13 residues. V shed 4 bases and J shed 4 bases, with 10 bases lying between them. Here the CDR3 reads CASSWGQATEAFF. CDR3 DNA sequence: TGTGCCAGCAGCTGGGGACAAGCCACTGAAGCTTTCTTT.

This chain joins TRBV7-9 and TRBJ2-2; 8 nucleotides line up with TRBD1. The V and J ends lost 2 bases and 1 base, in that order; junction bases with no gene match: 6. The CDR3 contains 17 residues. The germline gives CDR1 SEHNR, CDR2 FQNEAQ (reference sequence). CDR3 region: CASSLLRGQENTGELFF. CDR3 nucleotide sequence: TGTGCCAGCAGCTTACTTAGGGGACAGGAGAACACCGGGGAGCTGTTTTTT.

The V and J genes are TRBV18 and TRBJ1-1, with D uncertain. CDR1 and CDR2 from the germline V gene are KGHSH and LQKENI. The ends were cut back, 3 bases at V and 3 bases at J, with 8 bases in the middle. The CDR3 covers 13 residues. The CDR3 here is CASSPLRDTEAFF. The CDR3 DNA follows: TGTGCCAGCTCACCGCTCCGGGACACTGAAGCTTTCTTT.

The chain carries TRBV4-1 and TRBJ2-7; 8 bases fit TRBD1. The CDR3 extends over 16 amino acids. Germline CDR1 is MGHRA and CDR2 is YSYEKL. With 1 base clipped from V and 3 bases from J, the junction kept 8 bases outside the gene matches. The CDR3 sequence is CASSQVAGTGLYEQYF. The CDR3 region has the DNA TGCGCCAGCAGCCAAGTAGCCGGGACAGGCCTCTACGAGCAGTACTTC.

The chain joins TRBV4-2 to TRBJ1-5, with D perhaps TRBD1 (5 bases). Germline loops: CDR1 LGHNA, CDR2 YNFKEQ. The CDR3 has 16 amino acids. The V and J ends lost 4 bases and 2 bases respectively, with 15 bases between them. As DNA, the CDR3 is TGTGCCAGCAGCCGGACAATCGGGTTGCGCAATCAGCCCCAGCATTTT. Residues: CASSRTIGLRNQPQHF.

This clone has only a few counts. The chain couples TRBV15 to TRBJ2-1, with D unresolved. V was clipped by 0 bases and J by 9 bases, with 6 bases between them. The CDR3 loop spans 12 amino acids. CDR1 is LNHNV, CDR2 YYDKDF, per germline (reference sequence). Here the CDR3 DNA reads TGTGCCACCAGCAGAGAACGGGTTGAGCAGTTCTTC. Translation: CATSRERVEQFF. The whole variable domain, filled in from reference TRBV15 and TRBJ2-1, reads DAMVIQNPRYQVTQFGKPVTLSCSQTLNHNVMYWYQQKSSQAPKLLFHYYDKDFNNEADTPDNFQSRRPNTSFCFLDIRSPGLGDTAMYLCATSRERVEQFFGPGTRLTVL.

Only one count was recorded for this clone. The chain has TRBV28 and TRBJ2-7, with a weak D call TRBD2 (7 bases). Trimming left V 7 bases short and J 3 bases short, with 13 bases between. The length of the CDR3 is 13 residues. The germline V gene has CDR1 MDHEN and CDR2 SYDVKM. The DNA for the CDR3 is TGTGCCAGCATCGGAAGGGGGGGCTACGAGCAGTACTTC. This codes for CASIGRGGYEQYF.

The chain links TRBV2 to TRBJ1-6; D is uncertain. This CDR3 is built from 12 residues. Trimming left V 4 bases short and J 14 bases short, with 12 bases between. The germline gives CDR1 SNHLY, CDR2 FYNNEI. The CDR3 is CASSGPGSSLHF. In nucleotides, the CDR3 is TGTGCCAGCAGTGGGCCCGGGAGTTCCCTCCACTTT.

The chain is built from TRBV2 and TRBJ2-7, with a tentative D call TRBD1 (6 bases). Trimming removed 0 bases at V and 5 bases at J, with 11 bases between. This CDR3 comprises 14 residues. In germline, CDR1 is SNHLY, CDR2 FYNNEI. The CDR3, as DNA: TGTGCCAGCAGTGAAGCGAACTGGACAGACGAGCAGTACTTC. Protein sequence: CASSEANWTDEQYF.

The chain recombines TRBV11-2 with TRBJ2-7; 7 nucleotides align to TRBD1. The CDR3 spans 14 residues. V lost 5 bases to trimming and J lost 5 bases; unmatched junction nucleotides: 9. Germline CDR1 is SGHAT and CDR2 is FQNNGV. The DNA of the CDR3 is TGTGCCAGCAGCCCCGGGACAGTTAGGGACGAGCAGTACTTC. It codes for CASSPGTVRDEQYF.

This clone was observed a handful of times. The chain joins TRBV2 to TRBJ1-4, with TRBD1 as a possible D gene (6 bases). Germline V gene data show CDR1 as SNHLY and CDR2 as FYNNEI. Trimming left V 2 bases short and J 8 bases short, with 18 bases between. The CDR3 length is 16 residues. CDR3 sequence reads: CASSETRGGAREKLFF. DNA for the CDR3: TGTGCCAGCAGTGAAACCAGAGGGGGGGCGAGGGAAAAACTGTTTTTT.

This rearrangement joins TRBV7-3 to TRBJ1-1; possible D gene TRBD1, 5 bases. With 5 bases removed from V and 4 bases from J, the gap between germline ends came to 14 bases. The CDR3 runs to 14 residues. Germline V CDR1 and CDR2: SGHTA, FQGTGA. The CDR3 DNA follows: TGTGCCAGCAGCCAATGGGGGGTTCGCACTGAAGCTTTCTTT. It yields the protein CASSQWGVRTEAFF.

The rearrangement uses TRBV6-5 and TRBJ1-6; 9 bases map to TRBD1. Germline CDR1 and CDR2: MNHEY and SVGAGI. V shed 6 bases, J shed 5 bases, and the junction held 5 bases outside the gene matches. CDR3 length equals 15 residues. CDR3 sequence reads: CASRGQGRNNSPLHF. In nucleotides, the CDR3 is TGTGCCAGCAGAGGACAGGGGCGGAATAATTCACCCCTCCACTTT.

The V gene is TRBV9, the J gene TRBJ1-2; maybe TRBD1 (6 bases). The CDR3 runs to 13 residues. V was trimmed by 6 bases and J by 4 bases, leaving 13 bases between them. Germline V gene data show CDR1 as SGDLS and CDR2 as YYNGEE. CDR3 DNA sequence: TGTGCCAGCAACAAGGGGGGGCCCTATGGCTACACCTTC. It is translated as CASNKGGPYGYTF.

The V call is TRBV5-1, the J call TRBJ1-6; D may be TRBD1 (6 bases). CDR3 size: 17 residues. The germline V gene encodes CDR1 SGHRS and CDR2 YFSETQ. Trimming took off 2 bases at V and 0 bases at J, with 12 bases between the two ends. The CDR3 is CASSLKGGGSYNSPLHF. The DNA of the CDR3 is TGCGCCAGCAGCTTAAAGGGGGGGGGCTCCTATAATTCACCCCTCCACTTT.

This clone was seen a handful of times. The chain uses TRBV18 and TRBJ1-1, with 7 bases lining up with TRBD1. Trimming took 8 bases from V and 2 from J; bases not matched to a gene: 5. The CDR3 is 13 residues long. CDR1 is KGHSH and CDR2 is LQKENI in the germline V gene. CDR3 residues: CASDRDGNTEAFF. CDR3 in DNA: TGTGCCAGCGACAGGGATGGTAACACTGAAGCTTTCTTT.

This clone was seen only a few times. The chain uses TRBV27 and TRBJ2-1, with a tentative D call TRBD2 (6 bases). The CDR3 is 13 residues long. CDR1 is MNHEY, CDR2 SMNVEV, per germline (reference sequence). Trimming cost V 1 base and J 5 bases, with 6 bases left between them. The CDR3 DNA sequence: TGTGCCAGCAGTTTATGGAGGGACAATGAGCAGTTCTTC. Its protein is CASSLWRDNEQFF.

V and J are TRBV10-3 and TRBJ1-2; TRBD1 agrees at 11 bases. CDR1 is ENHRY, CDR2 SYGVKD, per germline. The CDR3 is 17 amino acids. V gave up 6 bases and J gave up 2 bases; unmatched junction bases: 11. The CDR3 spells CAISTRDRGTLNYGYTF. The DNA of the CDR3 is TGTGCCATCAGCACCCGGGACAGGGGGACTTTAAACTATGGCTACACCTTC.

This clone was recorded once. DNA of the CDR3: TGTGCCAGCAGATTAAGCGGGGGGGCCCGCAATGAGCAGTTCTTC. Its translation: CASRLSGGARNEQFF. The V call is TRBV13, the J call TRBJ2-1; 10 bases agree with TRBD2. CDR3 length equals 15 residues. J gave up 6 bases and V 6 bases, and 8 bases lay outside the gene matches. In germline, CDR1 is PRHDT, CDR2 FYEKMQ (reference sequence).

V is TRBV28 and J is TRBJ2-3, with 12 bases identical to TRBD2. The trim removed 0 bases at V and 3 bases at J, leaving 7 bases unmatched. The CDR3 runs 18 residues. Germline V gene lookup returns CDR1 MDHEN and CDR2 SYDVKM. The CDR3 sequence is CASSLWTSGGPGTDTQYF. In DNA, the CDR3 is TGTGCCAGCAGTTTATGGACTAGCGGGGGACCAGGGACAGATACGCAGTATTTT. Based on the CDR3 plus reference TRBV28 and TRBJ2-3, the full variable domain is DVKVTQSSRYLVKRTGEKVFLECVQDMDHENMFWYRQDPGLGLRLIYFSYDVKMKEKGDIPEGYSVSREKKERFSLILESASTNQTSMYLCASSLWTSGGPGTDTQYFGPGTRLTVL.

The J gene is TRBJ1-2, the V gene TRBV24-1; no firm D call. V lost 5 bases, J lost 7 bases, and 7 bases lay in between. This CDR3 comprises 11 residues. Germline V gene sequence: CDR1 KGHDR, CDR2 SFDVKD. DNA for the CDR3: TGTGCCACCAGTGGGTACGGTGGCTACACCTTC. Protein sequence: CATSGYGGYTF.

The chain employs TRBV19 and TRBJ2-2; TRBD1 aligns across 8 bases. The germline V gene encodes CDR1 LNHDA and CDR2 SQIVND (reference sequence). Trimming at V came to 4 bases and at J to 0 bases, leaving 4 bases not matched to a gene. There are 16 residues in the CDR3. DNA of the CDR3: TGTGCCAGTAGTACGCGACAGGGGACGAACACCGGGGAGCTGTTTTTT. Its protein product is CASSTRQGTNTGELFF.

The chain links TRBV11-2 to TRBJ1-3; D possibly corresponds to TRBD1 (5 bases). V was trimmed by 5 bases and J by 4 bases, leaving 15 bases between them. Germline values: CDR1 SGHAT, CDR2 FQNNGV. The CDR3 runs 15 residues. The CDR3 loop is CASSPDLGLGNTIYF. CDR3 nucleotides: TGTGCCAGCAGCCCAGACCTGGGACTCGGAAACACCATATATTTT.

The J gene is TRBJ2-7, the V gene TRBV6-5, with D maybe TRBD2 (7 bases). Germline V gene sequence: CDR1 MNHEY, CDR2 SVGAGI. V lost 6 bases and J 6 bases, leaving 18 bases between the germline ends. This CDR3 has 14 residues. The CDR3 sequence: CASREGGYLGEQYF. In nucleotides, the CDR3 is TGTGCCAGCAGGGAGGGGGGGTACTTGGGCGAGCAGTACTTC.

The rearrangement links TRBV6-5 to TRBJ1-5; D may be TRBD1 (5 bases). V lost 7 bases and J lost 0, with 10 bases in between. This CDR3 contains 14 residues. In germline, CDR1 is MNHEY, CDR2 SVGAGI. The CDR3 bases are TGTGCCAGCATCAGGGATTATAGCAATCAGCCCCAGCATTTT. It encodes CASIRDYSNQPQHF.

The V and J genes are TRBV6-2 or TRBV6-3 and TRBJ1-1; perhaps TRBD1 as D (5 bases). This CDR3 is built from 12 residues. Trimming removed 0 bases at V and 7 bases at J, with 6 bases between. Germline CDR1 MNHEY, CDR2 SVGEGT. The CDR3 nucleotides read TGTGCCAGCAGTTACTCGACAGTTGAAGCTTTCTTT. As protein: CASSYSTVEAFF.

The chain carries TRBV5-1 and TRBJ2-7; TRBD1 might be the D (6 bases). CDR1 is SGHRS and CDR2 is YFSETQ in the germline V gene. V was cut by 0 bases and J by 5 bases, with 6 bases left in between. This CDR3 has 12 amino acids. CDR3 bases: TGCGCCAGCAGCTTGGGGACAGACGAGCAGTACTTC. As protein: CASSLGTDEQYF.

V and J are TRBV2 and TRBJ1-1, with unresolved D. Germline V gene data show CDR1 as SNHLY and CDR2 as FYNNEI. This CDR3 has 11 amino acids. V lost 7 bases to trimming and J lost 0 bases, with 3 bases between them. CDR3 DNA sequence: TGTGCCAGCACCGTGAACACTGAAGCTTTCTTT. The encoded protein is CASTVNTEAFF.

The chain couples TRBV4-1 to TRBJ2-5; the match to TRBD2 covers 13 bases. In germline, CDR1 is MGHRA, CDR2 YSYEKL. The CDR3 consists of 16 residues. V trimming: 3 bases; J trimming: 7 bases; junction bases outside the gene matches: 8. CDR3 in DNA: TGCGCCAGCAGCCAGGCCGGAGGACTAGCGGGAGTGACCCAGTACTTC. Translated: CASSQAGGLAGVTQYF.

The CDR3 DNA sequence: TGTGCCAGCAGCCATACGGAGAACCGAGGAAACACCATATATTTT. Amino acid sequence: CASSHTENRGNTIYF. The chain links TRBV7-9 to TRBJ1-3; no clear D. The V end was cut by 5 bases, the J end by 4 bases, with 15 bases between. There are 15 residues in the CDR3. The V gene's germline CDR1 is SEHNR and CDR2 FQNEAQ (reference sequence).